The sequence of this T cell receptor beta chain was determined in a study of cytomegalovirus exposure and HLA in healthy donors. The CDR3 covers 15 residues. V lost 4 bases, J lost 2 bases, and 4 bases stayed unmatched. The germline V gene encodes CDR1 ENHRY and CDR2 SYGVKD. PCR primers comprised 60 Vbeta and 13 Jbeta primers. The data were produced by immunoSEQ multiplex PCR, yet TCRdb's version contains in-frame clones alone and is incomplete. The sample contains 100,000 to 150,000 clones, roughly 71% of which appear only once. With regard to this clone: Antigen: not known.

Overall study findings and caveats: It was assumed in the presence/absence analyses that sequencing depth was roughly uniform across donors. What a later analysis reportedly showed was that an Asian-associated ancestry cluster had fewer N-insertions than the approximately 670-donor mean.

The sample was PBMCs. The sequence was collected from a woman aged 40 to 49 in good health and CMV-seronegative. The V gene is TRBV10-3, the J gene TRBJ2-7, with TRBD1 matching 11 bases. The CDR3 DNA is TGTGCCATCAGTGGAGGACAGGGGGCCCCCTACGAGCAGTACTTC. Translated: CAISGGQGAPYEQYF.